These 8 T cell receptor beta chains came from one sample sequenced in a study of T cells expressing NK-cell markers. For each CDR3 protein, TCRdb gives one entry from its re-call of the 5' RACE reads, without DNA. The table for this sample gives about 460,000 distinct CDR3 sequences. The specimen was blood T cells: a sorted CD56 or NKG2C T cell subset, CD4+ or CD8+ T cells, or bulk PBMC T cells (not recorded which). The receptors here all came from a woman between 50 and 59 years old in good health.

The chain is built from TRBV7-8 and TRBJ2-5; TCRdb outputs TRBD2, but without DNA this stays unchecked. CDR1 SGHVS and CDR2 FQNEAQ come from the germline V gene. The CDR3 loop spans 14 amino acids. The CDR3 region is CASSLATGEETQYF.

This chain uses TRBV4-1 with TRBJ2-5; the D call from TCRdb, TRBD2, cannot be confirmed without DNA. The CDR3 loop spans 15 amino acids. Germline V gene lookup returns CDR1 MGHRA and CDR2 YSYEKL. CDR3 amino acids: CASSQDGLRPETQYF.

V is TRBV28 and J is TRBJ1-5. The CDR3 loop spans 12 amino acids. From germline, CDR1 is MDHEN and CDR2 SYDVKM. The CDR3 spells CFSGAGNQPQHF.

V usage is TRBV4-1 and J usage is TRBJ2-3. This CDR3 region has 14 residues. Germline CDR1 and CDR2: MGHRA and YSYEKL. CDR3 protein: CASSQDVGTDTQYF.

The rearrangement joins TRBV6-1 to TRBJ2-5; checking the TCRdb D call of TRBD1 is not possible without DNA. CDR1 and CDR2 (germline): MNHNS, SASEGT. The CDR3 consists of 15 residues. CDR3 in amino acids: CASSVVGQFQETQYF.

The rearrangement uses TRBV3-1 and TRBJ2-3; as DNA is missing, the TRBD2 call by TCRdb cannot be tested. Germline CDR1 is LGHDT and CDR2 is YNNKEL (reference sequence). The CDR3 spans 16 residues. The CDR3 sequence: CASSPGTSGSADTQYF.

The rearrangement links TRBV6-2 or TRBV6-3 to TRBJ2-7. The germline gives CDR1 MNHEY, CDR2 SVGEGT. The CDR3 sequence is 14 residues long. The chain's CDR3 is CASSYRLSSYEQYF.

CDR3 loop: CASSTGRDAFF. This chain uses TRBV7-9 with TRBJ1-1; TCRdb's D call of TRBD1 is untestable without DNA. The germline V gene has CDR1 SEHNR and CDR2 FQNEAQ (reference sequence). CDR3 length: 11 amino acids.